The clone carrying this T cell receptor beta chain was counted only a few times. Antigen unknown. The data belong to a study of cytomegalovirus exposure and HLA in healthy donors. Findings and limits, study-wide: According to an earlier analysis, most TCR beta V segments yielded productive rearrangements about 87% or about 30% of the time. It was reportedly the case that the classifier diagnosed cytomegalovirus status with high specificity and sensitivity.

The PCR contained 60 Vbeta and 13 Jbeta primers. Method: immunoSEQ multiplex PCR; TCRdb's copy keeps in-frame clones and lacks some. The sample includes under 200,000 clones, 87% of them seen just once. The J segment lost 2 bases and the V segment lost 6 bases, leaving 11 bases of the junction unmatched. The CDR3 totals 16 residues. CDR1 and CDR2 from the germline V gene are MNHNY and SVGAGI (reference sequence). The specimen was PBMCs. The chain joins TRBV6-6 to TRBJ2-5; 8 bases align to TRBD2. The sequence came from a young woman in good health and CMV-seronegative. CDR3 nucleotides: TGTGCCAGCAGACCCTCGTCCGGGGGGGGACAAGAGACCCAGTACTTC. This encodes CASRPSSGGGQETQYF.